This TCR beta chain was profiled in a study of T-cell memory formation after mild COVID-19. Study as a whole: The study found TCR clusters largely donor specific. Whole-study findings and limits: Researchers could not confirm that second-wave clones peaking on day 37 targeted SARS-CoV-2. Clones that shrank (day 15 to 85) were balanced CD4/CD8, whereas later expanders leaned CD4+. The study found contracting CD4+ clones mainly in CM and EM and contracting CD8+ clones in EMRA.

Germline CDR1 reads SGHTA; CDR2 reads FQGNSA. The CDR3 sequence is 13 residues long. J was trimmed by 1 base and V by 6 bases; bases with no gene match: 2. TCRdb processed the 5' RACE reads anew with MiXCR; each CDR3 protein has one entry. Of under 200,000 distinct CDR3 sequences listed, 11% are singletons. This clonotype showed up just a few times. Antigen unknown. The chain combines TRBV7-2 with TRBJ2-5; 7 nucleotides align to TRBD1. The sequence derives from a man aged 18-30 years who had mild COVID-19 (a few samples of this study predate the infection). Cell type and time point are not known. The sequenced material came from PBMCs or a T cell subset sorted from them (not recorded which). DNA of the CDR3: TGTGCCAGCAGAACAGGGGCCCAAGAGACCCAGTACTTC. Its translation is CASRTGAQETQYF.